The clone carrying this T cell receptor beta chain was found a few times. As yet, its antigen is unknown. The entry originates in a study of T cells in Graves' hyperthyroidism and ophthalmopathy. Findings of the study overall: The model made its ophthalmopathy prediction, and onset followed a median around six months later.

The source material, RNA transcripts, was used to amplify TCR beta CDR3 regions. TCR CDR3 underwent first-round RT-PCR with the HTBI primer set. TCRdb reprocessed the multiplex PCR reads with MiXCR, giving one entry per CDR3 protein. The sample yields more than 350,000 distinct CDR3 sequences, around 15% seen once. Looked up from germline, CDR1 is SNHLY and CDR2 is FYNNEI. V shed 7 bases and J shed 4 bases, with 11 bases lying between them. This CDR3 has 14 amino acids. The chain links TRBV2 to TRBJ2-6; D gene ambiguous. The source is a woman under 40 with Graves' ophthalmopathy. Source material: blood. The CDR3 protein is CASISLAGANVLTF. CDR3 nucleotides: TGTGCCAGCATCTCTTTAGCCGGGGCCAACGTCCTGACTTTC.